The sequence of this T cell receptor (beta chain) was determined in a study of blood T cell repertoires in COVID-19. Trimming cost V 1 base and J 2 bases, with 11 bases left between them. The germline CDR1 and CDR2 sequences are GTSNPN and SVGIG (reference sequence). CDR3 length: 14 residues. The table came from immunoSEQ multiplex PCR; TCRdb's copy has only in-frame clones and leaves some out. Found here are about 250,000 clones, 83% of them singletons; the top ten hold roughly 5.5%. This clonotype was obtained from a human donor in a cohort sampled during active COVID-19. Sequenced material: peripheral blood. The chain has TRBV30 and TRBJ1-2; D possibly corresponds to TRBD1 (5 bases). This CDR3 is CAWSEKGSNYGYTF. The CDR3 DNA reads TGTGCCTGGAGTGAAAAGGGGTCGAACTATGGCTACACCTTC. The whole variable domain, remainder taken from reference TRBV30 and TRBJ1-2, is SQTIHQWPATLVQPVGSPLSLECTVEGTSNPNLYWYRQAAGRGLQLLFYSVGIGQISSEVPQNLSASRPQDRQFILSSKKLLLSDSGFYLCAWSEKGSNYGYTFGSGTRLTVV.